The 9 T cell receptor beta chains below were found in one sample sequenced in a study of T cells in Graves' hyperthyroidism and ophthalmopathy. Template material for amplifying TCR beta CDR3 regions consisted of RNA transcripts. First-round RT-PCR targeting the TCR CDR3 was performed with the HTBI primer set. TCRdb re-called the multiplex PCR reads through MiXCR, storing one row per CDR3 protein. The sample shows approximately 530,000 distinct CDR3 sequences, about 20% of them seen only once. Sequencing was carried out using blood. Source of these receptors: a man in his forties or fifties with Graves' ophthalmopathy.

The chain employs TRBV10-1 and TRBJ1-2, with 8 positions matching TRBD1. Germline V CDR1 and CDR2: WNHNN, SYGVQD (reference sequence). With 4 bases clipped from V and 5 bases from J, the junction kept 9 bases outside the gene matches. This CDR3 region has 15 residues. The CDR3 DNA sequence: TGCGCCAGCAGTGCCGGGACAGGTCCCATGTATGGCTACACCTTC. Its protein is CASSAGTGPMYGYTF.

There are a few counts of this clonotype. This chain connects TRBV5-1 to TRBJ1-2; D is unresolved. Germline V gene lookup returns CDR1 SGHRS and CDR2 YFSETQ. The CDR3 length is 15 residues. The V gene lost 4 bases and the J gene lost 2 bases, with 15 bases spanning the gap. The CDR3 loop is CASSVDWGDNYGYTF. CDR3 DNA: TGCGCCAGCAGCGTGGATTGGGGAGACAACTATGGCTACACCTTC.

At least ten counts were recorded for this clonotype. This chain connects TRBV6-2 or TRBV6-3 to TRBJ2-1; 9 nucleotides match TRBD1. Germline trimming cut 3 bases from V and 6 bases from J; bases unmatched to any gene: 6. This CDR3 spans 15 amino acids. Per the germline V gene, CDR1 is MNHEY and CDR2 is SVGEGT. CDR3 sequence reads: CASSYTGTGSNEQFF. Written as DNA, the CDR3 is TGTGCCAGCAGTTATACCGGGACAGGGAGCAATGAGCAGTTCTTC.

The rearrangement joins TRBV7-9 to TRBJ2-7; perhaps TRBD2 as D (5 bases). V lost 3 bases, J lost 0 bases, and 9 bases lay in between. Germline CDR1 and CDR2: SEHNR and FQNEAQ (reference sequence). The CDR3 loop spans 14 amino acids. The DNA of the CDR3 is TGTGCCAGCAGCTTTAGCGAAAGCTCCTACGAGCAGTACTTC. Its protein product is CASSFSESSYEQYF.

This clonotype came up many times. The J gene is TRBJ2-7, the V gene TRBV6-2 or TRBV6-3; the D gene is possibly TRBD1 (5 bases). V was pared by 6 bases and J by 2 bases, with 17 bases between. CDR3 length equals 15 residues. CDR1 is MNHEY and CDR2 is SVGEGT in the germline V gene. The CDR3 loop reads CASSPRAQGPYEQYF. CDR3 nucleotides: TGTGCCAGCAGCCCCCGGGCCCAGGGTCCCTACGAGCAGTACTTC.

The rearrangement joins TRBV11-2 to TRBJ2-7, with TRBD1 identical over 11 bases. Germline loops: CDR1 SGHAT, CDR2 FQNNGV. V lost 8 bases and J lost 3; bases outside the gene matches: 15. The length of the CDR3 is 17 residues. For the CDR3, the DNA is TGTGCCAGCGGATACCCCCCTGGACAGGGGGCTCTCTACGAGCAGTACTTC. Residues: CASGYPPGQGALYEQYF.

This clonotype was seen many times. The chain is built from TRBV27 and TRBJ2-2, with 7 bases identical to TRBD2. The CDR3 is 17 amino acids. With 1 base clipped from V and 1 base from J, the junction kept 6 bases outside the gene matches. Germline lookup yields CDR1 MNHEY and CDR2 SMNVEV (reference sequence). The CDR3 bases are TGTGCCAGCAGTTTATGGGTAGCGGGTGGGAACACCGGGGAGCTGTTTTTT. Encoded protein: CASSLWVAGGNTGELFF.

This clonotype showed up many times. CDR3 amino acids: CSARGVNMNTEAFF. DNA of the CDR3: TGCAGTGCTAGGGGGGTAAACATGAACACTGAAGCTTTCTTT. The V gene is TRBV20-1, the J gene TRBJ1-1; maybe TRBD1 (5 bases). The CDR3 length is 14 residues. V lost 3 bases and J 0 bases, leaving 11 bases between the germline ends. Germline CDR1 is DFQATT and CDR2 is SNEGSKA (reference sequence).

The chain employs TRBV2 and TRBJ2-1, with 12 nucleotides matching TRBD2. The CDR3 loop spans 15 amino acids. Per germline, CDR1 SNHLY and CDR2 FYNNEI. V shed 6 bases and J 2 bases; nucleotides not matched to a gene: 2. CDR3 sequence: CASRRLAGAYNEQFF. CDR3 nucleotides: TGTGCCAGCAGGCGACTAGCGGGGGCCTACAATGAGCAGTTCTTC.